Shown below are 2 T cell receptor beta chains from a single sample sequenced in a study of breast tumors, draining lymph nodes, adjacent tissues. Axillary draining lymph nodes of breast cancer patients supplied the node samples. TCRdb called the multiplex PCR reads again in MiXCR, with one record for every CDR3 protein. This table holds roughly 260,000 distinct CDR3 sequences, 30% found once. Sequenced: axillary lymph node tissue. The receptors originated from a female donor with breast cancer. Some clones in this sample may be carry-over from other donors' samples.

The chain links TRBV15 to TRBJ2-2; the D is unclear. CDR1 is LNHNV and CDR2 is YYDKDF in the germline V gene (reference sequence). The germline V and J ends were trimmed by 3 bases and 4 bases, with 9 bases remaining between them. This CDR3 is built from 14 residues. DNA of the CDR3: TGTGCCACCAGCAGCAATCCAGCCACCGGGGAGCTGTTTTTT. Amino acids: CATSSNPATGELFF.

This clonotype was found once. A much bigger clone sits one base away, suggesting this may be a read error. The final CDR3 position lacks the conserved phenylalanine or tryptophan, pointing to a likely read error. The chain recombines TRBV5-5 with TRBJ1-4; D perhaps matches TRBD1 (5 bases). The V end lost 4 bases, the J end lost 4 bases, and 14 bases lay between the germline ends. Germline V gene data show CDR1 as SGHKS and CDR2 as YYEKEE (reference sequence). This CDR3 region has 15 residues. The CDR3 loop is CASSGEQVSNEKLFV. The CDR3 DNA sequence: TGTGCCAGCAGCGGAGAACAGGTAAGTAATGAAAAACTGTTTGTT.